Detailed here is one T cell receptor (beta chain). Checkpoint therapy with ipilimumab 1 mg/kg began 14 to 28 days after transplant. Patients received nivolumab 3 mg/kg at weeks 1, 4, 7, 10, then fortnightly to week 26. TCRdb's table, derived via immunoSEQ multiplex PCR, lists solely in-frame clones and lacks some. The sample has about 3,500 clones, 75% to 95% seen once. CDR3 length equals 16 residues. V lost 4 bases and J lost 4; bases outside the gene matches: 6. Per the germline V gene, CDR1 is SGHNT and CDR2 is YYREEE (reference sequence). This sample is drawn from a study of ipilimumab plus nivolumab after autologous stem cell transplantation. Background on the study: Patients received a median of about five ipilimumab and 8 or 9 nivolumab doses.

This TCR was sampled from a male donor with multiple myeloma. The specimen was PBMCs, collected in a trial of ipilimumab plus nivolumab as post-transplant consolidation. The J gene is TRBJ2-6, the V gene TRBV5-4; 9 positions match TRBD1. The CDR3 reads CASSLNRGPGANVLTF. As DNA, the CDR3 is TGTGCCAGCAGCCTCAACAGGGGGCCGGGGGCCAACGTCCTGACTTTC.